Below, 3 T cell receptor beta chains from the same sample are listed, as sequenced in a study of regulatory T cells in long-lasting Graves disease. The authors built TCR beta libraries using iRepertoire HTBI primers and Arm-PCR of CDR3 regions. TCRdb reprocessed the multiplex PCR reads with MiXCR, giving one entry per CDR3 protein. The top ten hold 20% to 25% of the sample, which has a few hundred thousand distinct CDR3 sequences, around 17% seen once. Time point noted: newly diagnosed GD, antithyroid drugs for less than 3 months. The TCR library was made from RNA that had been extracted from PBMCs in TRIzol. These data were also filed under a second study, of T cells in Graves' hyperthyroidism and ophthalmopathy.

This specimen consisted of peripheral blood mononuclear cells (PBMCs), obtained at new diagnosis, from a patient treated with antithyroid drugs. All receptors come from a young woman with Graves disease.

This clonotype has more than one count but fewer than ten. This chain connects TRBV29-1 to TRBJ1-2, with 8 bases lining up with TRBD1. V lost 3 bases and J lost 3; bases outside the gene matches: 6. The CDR3 has 14 residues. Germline CDR1 reads SQVTM; CDR2 reads ANQGSEA. The CDR3 sequence is CSVERDRPHYGYTF. As DNA, the CDR3 is TGCAGCGTTGAGAGGGACAGGCCCCACTATGGCTACACCTTC.

This clonotype was detected ten times or more. The genes are TRBV20-1 and TRBJ2-7; 10 bases are a match to TRBD2. Per germline, CDR1 DFQATT and CDR2 SNEGSKA (reference sequence). The CDR3 covers 12 residues. With 2 bases clipped from V and 7 bases from J, the junction kept 2 bases outside the gene matches. The CDR3 loop reads CSARLAGVEQYF. In DNA form, the CDR3 reads TGCAGTGCTAGACTAGCGGGAGTTGAGCAGTACTTC.

A word on this clonotype: A much bigger clone sits one base away, suggesting this may be a read error. The rearrangement links TRBV20-1 to TRBJ1-5; D is unclear. This CDR3 contains 15 residues. The V gene's germline CDR1 is DFQATT and CDR2 SNEGSKA (reference sequence). In DNA, the CDR3 is TGCAGTGCAGTCTCCGGGGATTATAGCAATCATCCCCAGCATTTT. Its protein is CSAVSGDYSNHPQHF.